The present T cell receptor (beta chain) was sequenced within a study of blood T cell repertoires in COVID-19. Study as a whole: Samples taken during acute and convalescent COVID-19 were collected in the United States, Italy and Spain. The cDNA or gDNA used as material had been derived from T cells, B-cell-depleted T cells, or PBMCs.

The germline V gene has CDR1 MDHEN and CDR2 SYDVKM. The CDR3 loop spans 11 amino acids. With 6 bases removed from V and 9 bases from J, the gap between germline ends came to 9 bases. Authors' analysis steps: Researchers report that nucleated cell counts were estimated from reference gene primer amplification. Produced via immunoSEQ multiplex PCR; TCRdb's table is partial and in-frame only. V, J and clone size are those of that table, while D and trimming were read from the DNA. This table has over 100,000 clones, about 87% appearing once. The chain joins TRBV28 to TRBJ1-3, with D maybe TRBD1 (5 bases). The sequenced sample consisted of peripheral blood. This TCR was recovered from a man aged 45-65 years with acute or convalescent COVID-19. CDR3 protein: CASSPGGTIYF. CDR3 nucleotides: TGTGCCAGCAGCCCCGGGGGCACCATATATTTT.